Each of the 21 T cell receptor beta chains below was sequenced from the same sample in a study of cytomegalovirus exposure and HLA in healthy donors. The PCR was carried out with 60 Vbeta primers and 13 Jbeta primers. Assay: immunoSEQ multiplex PCR; the TCRdb copy retains only in-frame clones and omits some. The data contain 180,000 or so clones, 80% to 90% of them singletons. Input material: PBMCs. These receptors originate from a woman in her late teens or twenties in good health and CMV-seropositive.

J is TRBJ2-1 and V is TRBV7-2; the D gene is possibly TRBD1 (5 bases). V lost 3 bases, J lost 6 bases, and 12 bases lay in between. The CDR3 sequence is 14 residues long. Germline V lookup: CDR1 SGHTA, CDR2 FQGNSA. The CDR3 is CASSLSRQSNEQFF. CDR3 nucleotide sequence: TGTGCCAGCAGCTTGAGTCGACAGTCCAATGAGCAGTTCTTC.

This clone came up once. The chain employs TRBV29-1 and TRBJ2-1; possibly TRBD2 for D (5 bases). Germline CDR1 and CDR2: SQVTM and ANQGSEA. This CDR3 contains 14 residues. V lost 6 bases and J lost 3, with 15 bases in between. The CDR3 DNA sequence: TGCAGCGTCCTATACCAGCGGAGCTACAATGAGCAGTTCTTC. It is translated as CSVLYQRSYNEQFF.

The rearrangement links TRBV5-6 to TRBJ2-1; 9 bases are a match to TRBD1. CDR1 and CDR2 from the germline V gene are SGHDT and YYEEEE. Trimming cost V 4 bases and J 14 bases; bases outside gene matches: 7. CDR3 size: 12 residues. In DNA form, the CDR3 reads TGTGCCAGCAGCAACTCACGACAGGGGGAGTTCTTC. Encoded protein: CASSNSRQGEFF.

The chain couples TRBV9 to TRBJ2-1; 7 nucleotides line up with TRBD2. The CDR3 is 16 residues long. J gave up 9 bases and V 3 bases, and 15 bases lay outside the gene matches. Germline CDR1 SGDLS, CDR2 YYNGEE. CDR3 nucleotide sequence: TGTGCCAGCAGCGCCCCCGGGACTATAAGTATTGGTGAGCAGTTCTTC. This codes for CASSAPGTISIGEQFF.

Written as DNA, the CDR3 is TGTGCCAGCAGCTTAGGGAGCGGGGGGGAAGAGACCCAGTACTTC. It yields the protein CASSLGSGGEETQYF. V and J are TRBV7-9 and TRBJ2-5; 10 nucleotides align to TRBD2. The V segment lost 1 base and the J segment 3 bases; nucleotides outside the gene matches: 2. This CDR3 has 15 residues. Germline V CDR1 and CDR2: SEHNR, FQNEAQ (reference sequence).

V usage is TRBV15 and J usage is TRBJ2-5, with a possible D match to TRBD2 (5 bases). Deletions cut 1 base from V and 6 bases from J, with 15 bases between. Germline V lookup: CDR1 LNHNV, CDR2 YYDKDF (reference sequence). The CDR3 extends over 15 amino acids. This CDR3 is CATSRGGSGMKTQYF. CDR3 sequence (DNA): TGTGCCACCAGCAGAGGCGGGTCTGGGATGAAGACCCAGTACTTC.

The chain's CDR3 is CSWTGSGEQYF. The CDR3 coding sequence is TGCAGTTGGACAGGGTCTGGCGAGCAGTACTTC. The rearrangement joins TRBV20-1 to TRBJ2-7; TRBD1 agrees at 8 bases. From germline, CDR1 is DFQATT and CDR2 SNEGSKA (reference sequence). V was pared by 8 bases and J by 6 bases, with 6 bases of the junction left unmatched. The CDR3 sequence is 11 residues long.

The chain is built from TRBV9 and TRBJ2-2, with 8 bases identical to TRBD1. J gave up 0 bases and V 3 bases, and 7 bases lay outside the gene matches. CDR1 is SGDLS, CDR2 YYNGEE, per germline. This CDR3 is built from 17 residues. The CDR3 loop is CASSEGQGGSNTGELFF. CDR3 DNA sequence: TGTGCCAGCAGCGAAGGACAGGGAGGTTCGAACACCGGGGAGCTGTTTTTT.

The genes are TRBV5-6 and TRBJ2-7; D possibly corresponds to TRBD1 (5 bases). Germline CDR1 and CDR2: SGHDT and YYEEEE. V was shortened by 5 bases and J by 2 bases, with 17 bases between the two germline ends. The CDR3 has 15 residues. The CDR3 region is CASRHGQMGTYEQYF. CDR3 nucleotide sequence: TGTGCCAGCAGGCACGGACAAATGGGGACCTACGAGCAGTACTTC. Variable domain in full (rest from reference TRBV5-6 and TRBJ2-7): DAGVTQSPTHLIKTRGQQVTLRCSPKSGHDTVSWYQQALGQGPQFIFQYYEEEERQRGNFPDRFSGHQFPNYSSELNVNALLLGDSALYLCASRHGQMGTYEQYFGPGTRLTVT.

In the case of this clone: The same CDR3 also results from other DNA sequences found in this sample. The chain uses TRBV30 and TRBJ2-7, with D possibly TRBD1 on 8 matching bases. CDR1 is GTSNPN and CDR2 is SVGIG in the germline V gene (reference sequence). V was shortened by 2 bases and J by 3 bases, with 14 bases between the two germline ends. This CDR3 has 14 amino acids. CDR3 sequence reads: CAWSSGTGVYEQYF. The DNA for the CDR3 is TGTGCCTGGAGTAGCGGGACAGGCGTCTACGAGCAGTACTTC.

V usage is TRBV5-1 and J usage is TRBJ2-7; 7 nucleotides align to TRBD1. This CDR3 region has 15 residues. Per germline, CDR1 SGHRS and CDR2 YFSETQ. The V segment lost 4 bases and the J segment 3 bases; nucleotides outside the gene matches: 10. The CDR3 spells CASSPYGQASYEQYF. The CDR3 DNA reads TGCGCCAGCAGCCCCTACGGACAGGCAAGCTACGAGCAGTACTTC.

DNA of the CDR3: TGTGCCAGCAGTTACTCAAGGACAGGGTCAAGGGATACGCAGTATTTT. Translated, it gives CASSYSRTGSRDTQYF. The rearrangement joins TRBV6-6 to TRBJ2-3; TRBD1 agrees at 8 bases. J gave up 6 bases and V 0 bases, and 8 bases lay outside the gene matches. Germline V gene lookup returns CDR1 MNHNY and CDR2 SVGAGI (reference sequence). The CDR3 has 16 amino acids.

This chain connects TRBV10-3 to TRBJ1-5; possibly TRBD1 for D (5 bases). This CDR3 comprises 16 residues. Germline V lookup: CDR1 ENHRY, CDR2 SYGVKD. V lost 4 bases and J 0 bases, leaving 13 bases between the germline ends. CDR3 sequence (DNA): TGTGCCATCAGTGGAACGGGGACTCCTAGCAATCAGCCCCAGCATTTT. Its protein is CAISGTGTPSNQPQHF.

The chain links TRBV7-9 to TRBJ2-7; unclear D gene. In germline, CDR1 is SEHNR, CDR2 FQNEAQ (reference sequence). V was clipped by 5 bases and J by 3 bases, with 14 bases between them. There are 14 residues in the CDR3. CDR3 protein: CASSPTRKYYEQYF. CDR3 in DNA: TGTGCCAGCAGCCCAACGAGGAAATACTACGAGCAGTACTTC.

V and J are TRBV6-1 and TRBJ2-4; 7 bases agree with TRBD1. V lost 6 bases, J lost 4 bases, and 9 bases stayed unmatched. Germline values: CDR1 MNHNS, CDR2 SASEGT. The CDR3 runs to 15 residues. This CDR3 is CASRDPGQIKNIQYF. The CDR3 region has the DNA TGTGCCAGCAGGGACCCGGGACAGATAAAAAACATTCAGTACTTC.

The chain combines TRBV29-1 with TRBJ2-5; 16 bases fit TRBD2. J was trimmed by 5 bases and V by 6 bases; bases with no gene match: 6. This CDR3 region has 15 residues. Per germline, CDR1 SQVTM and CDR2 ANQGSEA. The CDR3 nucleotides read TGCAGCGTGGGACTAGCGGGGGGGTTCTTGGAGACCCAGTACTTC. Protein product: CSVGLAGGFLETQYF.

J is TRBJ1-2 and V is TRBV5-1; D is perhaps TRBD1 (6 bases). V was clipped by 3 bases and J by 6 bases, with 9 bases between them. In germline, CDR1 is SGHRS, CDR2 YFSETQ. The CDR3 extends over 12 amino acids. In nucleotides, the CDR3 is TGCGCCAGCAGCTCACAGGGCGATGGCTACACCTTC. It is translated as CASSSQGDGYTF.

This clone appeared once. The chain has TRBV27 and TRBJ2-7; 9 nucleotides align to TRBD1. J gave up 3 bases and V 4 bases, and 4 bases lay outside the gene matches. CDR3 length equals 14 residues. The germline gives CDR1 MNHEY, CDR2 SMNVEV (reference sequence). The CDR3 region has the DNA TGTGCCAGCAGTTGGCGGACAGGGGACTACGAGCAGTACTTC. Translated, it gives CASSWRTGDYEQYF.

This rearrangement joins TRBV19 to TRBJ1-1; D is perhaps TRBD1 (5 bases). Trimming pared 1 base from V and 2 bases from J, leaving 20 bases between. Germline assignment: CDR1 LNHDA and CDR2 SQIVND (reference sequence). The CDR3 runs 18 residues. The CDR3 DNA reads TGTGCCAGTAGTATAGTTGGGGCCCGGTTATCCCGAAACACTGAAGCTTTCTTT. Amino acid sequence: CASSIVGARLSRNTEAFF.

The rearrangement links TRBV10-3 to TRBJ1-5; 10 nucleotides align to TRBD1. The J segment lost 2 bases and the V segment lost 8 bases, leaving 15 bases of the junction unmatched. The CDR3 runs 18 residues. The germline gives CDR1 ENHRY, CDR2 SYGVKD. CDR3 DNA sequence: TGTGCCATCTGGCGCCGGGACAGGGGAACGTTAGGCAATCAGCCCCAGCATTTT. Translation gives CAIWRRDRGTLGNQPQHF.

The gene calls are TRBV28 and TRBJ2-5; 10 positions match TRBD1. The J call may be incorrect, as the DNA end agrees better with TRBJ2-7. Germline values: CDR1 MDHEN, CDR2 SYDVKM. This CDR3 has 14 amino acids. The CDR3 nucleotides are TGTGCCAGCAGTTCCGGACAGGGGGTGTACGAGCAGTACTTC. Amino acid sequence: CASSSGQGVYEQYF.